The T cell receptor (beta chain) described here comes from a study of cytotoxic CD8 clonotypes in ibrutinib-treated CLL. Overall study context: Response material was collected after a median approximately 12 months of treatment, range 6 to 36.

TCRdb keeps only in-frame clones here, not all; method: immunoSEQ multiplex PCR. The table shows about 40,000 clones, with 60% to 75% occurring only once. Whole-study findings and limits: Higher clonality was seen at ibrutinib response and a return toward baseline at progression. Public clonotypes, an uncommon group, contracted or remained stable on treatment.

About this clone: Its antigen is undetermined.

Trimming shortened V by 6 bases and J by 2 bases, and 5 bases separated the two germline ends. The CDR3 length is 12 residues. Germline V gene data show CDR1 as MNHNS and CDR2 as SASEGT. The TCR sequence derives from a human donor with chronic lymphocytic leukemia. The chain carries TRBV6-1 and TRBJ2-1; D ambiguous. The sequencing used PBMCs, collected at disease progression, from a patient treated with ibrutinib. As DNA, the CDR3 is TGTGCCAGCAGAGTCCCCTACAATGAGCAGTTCTTC. This gives the protein CASRVPYNEQFF.